A single sample gave rise to the 23 T cell receptor beta chains below, sequenced in a study of OX40 agonist ivuxolimab in advanced cancers. Repertoires were generated with immunoSEQ multiplex PCR, while TCRdb's copy carries only in-frame clones and drops some. The sample has 98,000 or so clones, roughly nine tenths seen once. This material consisted of CD4+ or CD8+ T cells sorted from blood, taken in a trial of the OX40 agonist ivuxolimab. Receptors were obtained from an adult with an advanced solid tumor such as melanoma, head and neck, liver or kidney cancer.

The chain uses TRBV2 and TRBJ2-2; D unresolved. The ends were cut back, 7 bases at V and 1 base at J, with 4 bases in the middle. Looked up from germline, CDR1 is SNHLY and CDR2 is FYNNEI. This CDR3 is 12 amino acids long. CDR3 DNA: TGTGCCAGCACGGGGAACACCGGGGAGCTGTTTTTT. Translating it yields CASTGNTGELFF.

The CDR3 nucleotides are TGCGCCAGCAGCCGGGATTCGGACACGAACGGAGGGAAGGCTTTCTTT. Translated, it gives CASSRDSDTNGGKAFF. The chain recombines TRBV4-1 with TRBJ1-1; possible D gene TRBD1, 5 bases. CDR1 is MGHRA, CDR2 YSYEKL, per germline. V was cut by 4 bases and J by 11 bases, with 26 bases left in between. The CDR3 consists of 16 residues.

Only one count was recorded for this clone. The gene calls are TRBV11-1 and TRBJ2-1, with D tentatively TRBD2 (7 bases). Looked up from germline, CDR1 is SGHAT and CDR2 is FQDESV (reference sequence). Trimming pared 0 bases from V and 10 bases from J, leaving 19 bases between. This CDR3 spans 16 amino acids. CDR3 protein: CASSLAGAGAVWEQFF. The CDR3 DNA reads as TGTGCCAGCAGCTTAGCGGGGGCGGGAGCGGTATGGGAGCAGTTCTTC.

The count of this clone is one. The chain joins TRBV6-5 to TRBJ1-1; weak D call: TRBD1 (6 bases). There are 12 residues in the CDR3. Per the germline V gene, CDR1 is MNHEY and CDR2 is SVGAGI. The ends were cut back, 8 bases at V and 4 bases at J, with 11 bases in the middle. CDR3 amino acids: CASGDMSTEAFF. In DNA form, the CDR3 reads TGTGCCAGCGGGGACATGAGCACTGAAGCTTTCTTT.

This clone was observed once. The gene calls are TRBV7-2 and TRBJ1-2; D is unclear. The length of the CDR3 is 13 residues. The germline V and J ends were trimmed by 0 bases and 2 bases, with 4 bases remaining between them. Germline values: CDR1 SGHTA, CDR2 FQGNSA. The CDR3 nucleotides read TGTGCCAGCAGCTTAGCAGGCAACTATGGCTACACCTTC. Its protein product is CASSLAGNYGYTF.

The chain combines TRBV6-5 with TRBJ2-7, with D perhaps TRBD2 (6 bases). The CDR3 is 14 residues long. Looked up from germline, CDR1 is MNHEY and CDR2 is SVGAGI. The V and J ends lost 4 bases and 7 bases respectively, with 17 bases between them. As DNA, the CDR3 is TGTGCCAGCAGTTCCAGGAAAGGGGCGGGAGAGCAGTACGTC. Translating it yields CASSSRKGAGEQYV.

V is TRBV28 and J is TRBJ1-2; the match to TRBD1 covers 8 bases. Germline CDR1 MDHEN, CDR2 SYDVKM. V shed 5 bases, J shed 8 bases, and the junction held 4 bases outside the gene matches. This CDR3 is 12 amino acids long. This chain's CDR3 is CASSMTGVGYTF. As DNA, the CDR3 is TGTGCCAGCAGTATGACAGGGGTAGGCTACACCTTC.

The sample holds one count of this clone. The genes are TRBV5-4 and TRBJ1-1, with D hard to call. This CDR3 contains 13 residues. Germline V gives CDR1 SGHNT, CDR2 YYREEE (reference sequence). Trimming took off 2 bases at V and 4 bases at J, with 9 bases between the two ends. Here the CDR3 reads CASSLFAGTEAFF. In DNA, the CDR3 is TGTGCCAGCAGCTTATTCGCCGGCACTGAAGCTTTCTTT.

The chain couples TRBV2 to TRBJ2-3, with D possibly TRBD2 on 7 matching bases. Per germline, CDR1 SNHLY and CDR2 FYNNEI. The CDR3 spans 15 residues. V shed 6 bases and J shed 4 bases, with 17 bases lying between them. The CDR3 loop reads CASRAGAATADTQYF. The CDR3 coding sequence is TGTGCCAGCAGGGCGGGGGCGGCGACTGCAGATACGCAGTATTTT.

The chain couples TRBV6-1 to TRBJ1-5; 10 nucleotides line up with TRBD1. Germline CDR1 and CDR2: MNHNS and SASEGT. The CDR3 is 14 residues long. Unmatched junction bases numbered 6, after V lost 7 bases and J lost 6 bases. CDR3 sequence: CASNLGQGIQPQHF. DNA for the CDR3: TGTGCCAGCAATTTGGGACAGGGGATTCAGCCCCAGCATTTT.

CDR3 in DNA: TGTGCCAGCAGTGCGGGACAGGGCCTTTGGGAGCAGTACGTC. Translation gives CASSAGQGLWEQYV. This chain links TRBV2 with TRBJ2-7; TRBD1 agrees at 9 bases. The CDR3 consists of 14 residues. Trimming at V came to 4 bases and at J to 7 bases, leaving 8 bases not matched to a gene. CDR1 is SNHLY and CDR2 is FYNNEI in the germline V gene.

The CDR3 DNA is TGTGCCAGCAGCGCGGGACGCCCAGGCTACACCTTC. It yields the protein CASSAGRPGYTF. The chain employs TRBV7-9 and TRBJ1-2; D might be TRBD1 (5 bases). CDR1 SEHNR and CDR2 FQNEAQ come from the germline V gene (reference sequence). With 5 bases removed from V and 8 bases from J, the gap between germline ends came to 12 bases. This CDR3 contains 12 residues.

V usage is TRBV20-1 and J usage is TRBJ2-1; 7 bases map to TRBD2. CDR1 and CDR2 (germline): DFQATT, SNEGSKA (reference sequence). V lost 2 bases to trimming and J lost 12 bases; unmatched junction nucleotides: 4. The CDR3 sequence is 11 residues long. As DNA, the CDR3 is TGCAGTGCTAGAAAGGCGGGAGTGCAGTTCTTC. It translates to CSARKAGVQFF.

The rearrangement links TRBV10-3 to TRBJ2-1; 8 bases line up with TRBD2. Per germline, CDR1 ENHRY and CDR2 SYGVKD. V was pared by 6 bases and J by 1 base, with 8 bases of the junction left unmatched. The CDR3 extends over 16 amino acids. This CDR3 reads CAIRAAGERSYNEQFF. For the CDR3, the DNA is TGTGCCATCAGGGCAGCGGGAGAAAGGTCCTACAATGAGCAGTTCTTC.

J is TRBJ2-3 and V is TRBV29-1; D unclear. Germline values: CDR1 SQVTM, CDR2 ANQGSEA. Trimming removed 5 bases at V and 0 bases at J, with 9 bases between. This CDR3 comprises 13 residues. DNA of the CDR3: TGCAGCGTTCGCGCCACAAGCACAGATACGCAGTATTTT. It translates to CSVRATSTDTQYF.

This clone was found a few times. V and J are TRBV11-2 and TRBJ1-3, with D tentatively TRBD1 (5 bases). Germline V CDR1 and CDR2: SGHAT, FQNNGV. Trimming cost V 2 bases and J 2 bases, with 13 bases left between them. The CDR3 is 16 residues long. CDR3 coding DNA: TGTGCCAGCAGCTTACAATCAGACAGTACTGGAAACACCATATATTTT. As protein: CASSLQSDSTGNTIYF.

The chain couples TRBV10-3 to TRBJ2-1; 9 bases are shared with TRBD1. The CDR3 extends over 14 amino acids. After removal of 4 bases from V and 6 bases from J, the junction contained 4 bases not matched to a gene. Per the germline V gene, CDR1 is ENHRY and CDR2 is SYGVKD. The CDR3, as DNA: TGTGCCATCAGTGGACAGGGGGAGAGCAATGAGCAGTTCTTC. This sequence encodes CAISGQGESNEQFF.

On this clone itself: Sequence at one end of the junction differs from germline and may be a read error. V is TRBV18 and J is TRBJ2-5; perhaps D is TRBD1 or TRBD2 (7 bases each). The CDR3 has 13 residues. CDR1 is KGHSH and CDR2 is LQKENI in the germline V gene. CDR3 DNA sequence: TGTGCCACCTCAGGGGGAGGGCCGGAGACCCAGTACTTC. It specifies CATSGGGPETQYF. The complete variable domain, with remaining parts taken from reference TRBV18 and TRBJ2-5, reads NAGVMQNPRHLVRRRGQEARLRCSPMKGHSHVYWYRQLPEEGLKFMVYLQKENIIDESGMPKERFSAEFPKEGPSILRIQQVVRGDSAAYFCATSGGGPETQYFGPGTRLLVL.

This clone appeared once. This chain uses TRBV28 with TRBJ1-5; D unresolved. CDR3 length: 14 residues. The V end was cut by 7 bases, the J end by 4 bases, with 14 bases between. CDR1 and CDR2 from the germline V gene are MDHEN and SYDVKM. CDR3 nucleotides: TGTGCCAGCACTACCTTTCGCAGTAATCAGCCCCAGCATTTT. Amino acid sequence: CASTTFRSNQPQHF. Full variable domain (missing parts from reference TRBV28 and TRBJ1-5): DVKVTQSSRYLVKRTGEKVFLECVQDMDHENMFWYRQDPGLGLRLIYFSYDVKMKEKGDIPEGYSVSREKKERFSLILESASTNQTSMYLCASTTFRSNQPQHFGDGTRLSIL.

J is TRBJ1-1 and V is TRBV6-4, with D unresolved. The V end lost 4 bases, the J end lost 1 base, and 13 bases lay between the germline ends. Germline-derived CDR1 and CDR2 are MRHNA and SNTAGT. The CDR3 sequence is 15 residues long. CDR3 coding DNA: TGTGCCAGCAGTGCCTCACACCAAGGGAACACTGAAGCTTTCTTT. Its protein is CASSASHQGNTEAFF.

Only one count was recorded for this clone. CDR3 sequence (DNA): TGTGCCAGCAGCCATGATAAAAACACTGAAGCTTTCTTT. The encoded protein is CASSHDKNTEAFF. This chain connects TRBV7-9 to TRBJ1-1; unclear D gene. Per the germline V gene, CDR1 is SEHNR and CDR2 is FQNEAQ (reference sequence). V lost 5 bases and J 2 bases, leaving 9 bases between the germline ends. This CDR3 has 13 amino acids.

This chain's CDR3 is CASSLGSSGANVLTF. CDR3 nucleotide sequence: TGTGCCAGCAGCCTCGGGAGCTCTGGGGCCAACGTCCTGACTTTC. The gene calls are TRBV6-1 and TRBJ2-6; D possibly corresponds to TRBD2 (6 bases). This CDR3 has 15 amino acids. CDR1 is MNHNS, CDR2 SASEGT, per germline. V shed 6 bases and J shed 0 bases, with 9 bases lying between them.

This clone appeared a single time. The CDR3 here is CASSERLEGEQYV. The CDR3 DNA reads TGTGCCAGCAGCGAGAGGTTGGAGGGCGAGCAGTACGTC. The chain recombines TRBV11-2 with TRBJ2-7; a weak D match, TRBD2 (6 bases). CDR1 and CDR2 (germline): SGHAT, FQNNGV. V lost 5 bases to trimming and J lost 6 bases, with 14 bases between them. The CDR3 spans 13 residues.